This TCR beta chain stems from a study of blood T cell repertoires in COVID-19 (dated by TCRdb to 2018 to 2020). In the study overall: The collaborator samples originated in the United States, Italy and Spain and spanned the acute and convalescent phases of COVID-19. The repertoires were made available in a free public database intended to serve as a resource for research on the immune response to SARS-CoV-2. The prospective study material was composed of cDNA or gDNA derived from T cells, B-cell-depleted T cells, or PBMCs. HLA class I and class II types, where available, came from metadata supplied by the sample provider rather than from assay-based typing. Subjects who had been exposed to COVID-19, were actively infected with it, or had recovered from it provided the deeply sampled blood TCRbeta repertoires that made up the dataset. A de-identified subject ID, COVID-19 status, age in years and sex were almost always included in the sample metadata. The samples were drawn from two sources: the first 160 participants of the ongoing ImmuneRACE study, and 950 to 1,500 subjects contributed by 6 global collaborators. Paper-wide results and their limitations: Clinical and demographic metadata were provided uncurated, with the amount varying by source and participant.

Concerning this clone itself: Its binding antigen is unknown. No per-base quality is available; no much larger clone lies one base away.

Each collaborating institution followed its own protocols to collect whole blood in K2EDTA tubes. For TCRbeta analysis, collaborators shipped samples in one of three forms: frozen whole blood, isolated PBMCs, or DNA extracted from either of those sample types. Spanning cysteine to phenylalanine, the CDR3 consists of 18 amino acids. Left in the record is the CDR3 DNA by itself, 54 bases read in frame from the first base. Reading the germline V gene (reference sequence) gives CDR1 MNHNY and CDR2 SVGAGI. For this chain, trimming is 5 bases at the V end and 8 bases at the J end, and the number of junction bases without a gene match is 23. The immunoSEQ Assay, a bias-controlled multiplex PCR, was used to amplify TCRbeta CDR3 regions from genomic DNA. The paper's data handling went like this. The number of nucleated cells in each sample was estimated by amplification of reference gene primers within the assay. To quantify the absolute abundance of each unique TCRbeta CDR3 rearrangement, sequence reads were collapsed and filtered. Productive Simpson clonality was computed per sample as the square root of Simpson's diversity index over productive rearrangements. TCRdb carries this immuneACCESS record with in-frame sequences only. Its versions omit some clonotypes, under half of them owing to an unresolved V gene in the studies checked, with the rest unexplained. That table gives V, J and clone size, and the DNA gave D and trimming. The sample yields 130,000 or so clones; approximately 84% were counted once. The leading ten clones occupy 17% of the sample.

The sequence derives from an elderly woman with acute or convalescent COVID-19. Sequencing was done on a sample of peripheral blood. The chain links TRBV6-6 with TRBJ1-2, with TRBD1 matching 7 junction bases. The DNA sequence is given as TGTGCCAGCAGTCTTCGACTGACAGGGTCTCGTCCCTATAGCGGCTACACCTTC. Translated, it gives CASSLRLTGSRPYSGYTF.